This TCR beta chain was found in a study of blood T cell repertoires in COVID-19. In the study overall: The origin of the acute and convalescent COVID-19 samples was the United States, Italy and Spain.

The CDR3 contains 14 residues. Trimming cost V 4 bases and J 0 bases, with 7 bases left between them. CDR1 is LNHDA, CDR2 SQIVND, per germline (reference sequence). Clones were read by immunoSEQ multiplex PCR, and TCRdb kept only the in-frame ones, dropping some. The data show about 130,000 clones, around 83% seen once. Input material: peripheral blood. V and J are TRBV19 and TRBJ1-3, with D hard to call. The clonotype comes from a man in his fifties or sixties with acute or convalescent COVID-19. CDR3 coding DNA: TGTGCCAGTAGTACCGGAGACTCTGGAAACACCATATATTTT. It codes for CASSTGDSGNTIYF.